Below, 29 T cell receptor beta chains from the same sample are listed, as sequenced in a study of T cell clonality in common variable immunodeficiency. Only in-frame clones appear in the TCRdb table, and some are missing; sequencing was by immunoSEQ multiplex PCR. This sample has some 53,000 clones and no singletons, with roughly 3.4% in the ten largest. The sample was peripheral blood mononuclear cells. Receptor source: a person between 18 and 69 years old in good health.

This clone was seen repeatedly, ten times or more. From the germline J gene comes the end of the CDR3, since the read stops 3 residues before it. This chain connects TRBV11-3 to TRBJ2-2; D perhaps matches TRBD1 (5 bases). V was pared by 2 bases and J by 7 bases, with 11 bases between. The CDR3 extends over 14 amino acids. CDR1 is SGHNT and CDR2 is YENEEA in the germline V gene. The CDR3 DNA, read in part, is TGTGCCAGCAGCTTAAGGGGCGGTATCGGGGAG. Amino acid sequence: CASSLRGGIGE. In full, the CDR3 is CASSLRGGIGELFF.

This clone was seen repeatedly, ten times or more. The read terminates 3 residues ahead of where the CDR3 ends, so the germline J gene completes it. This chain uses TRBV5-4 with TRBJ1-3, with 9 nucleotides matching TRBD1. Germline-derived CDR1 and CDR2 are SGHNT and YYREEE (reference sequence). J gave up 6 bases and V 4 bases, and 8 bases lay outside the gene matches. This CDR3 is built from 15 residues. CDR3 DNA, as far as it was read: TGTGCCAGCAGCCCCCCGGACAGGGGTGAAAACACC. Translation gives CASSPPDRGENT. The full CDR3 protein is CASSPPDRGENTIYF.

This clone has only a few counts. The DNA ends 3 residues before the CDR3 does, and the rest of the CDR3 is filled in from the germline J gene. The chain has TRBV5-1 and TRBJ2-2; 8 nucleotides agree with TRBD2. This CDR3 has 15 amino acids. Germline V gene data show CDR1 as SGHRS and CDR2 as YFSETQ. The CDR3 sequence is CASRPGGASGSPLFF. CDR3 DNA (partial): TGCGCCAGCCGCCCGGGGGGGGCTAGCGGTTCACCG.

Regarding this clone: The read ends 3 residues before the CDR3 terminus; that terminus is restored from the germline J gene. The genes are TRBV2 and TRBJ2-7; 8 nucleotides agree with TRBD1. CDR3 length equals 15 residues. After removal of 1 base from V and 2 bases from J, the junction contained 4 bases not matched to a gene. Germline CDR1 SNHLY, CDR2 FYNNEI. The CDR3: CASSEVRGLAYEQYF. The CDR3 bases that were read are TGTGCCAGCAGTGAAGTCAGGGGGCTAGCCTACGAG.

About this clone itself: The read finishes 3 residues shy of the CDR3 end, and the germline J gene is used to complete it. V and J are TRBV6-1 and TRBJ1-2, with 7 bases fitting TRBD1. In germline, CDR1 is MNHNS, CDR2 SASEGT. The CDR3 is 14 amino acids. The part of the CDR3 DNA that was read is TGTGCCAGCAGCGAACAGGGGAGCTCCTACGAC. Translating gives CASSEQGSSYD. The full CDR3 reads CASSEQGSSYDYTF.

This clone was detected ten times or more. The read ends 3 residues before the CDR3 terminus; that terminus is restored from the germline J gene. The rearrangement joins TRBV29-1 to TRBJ1-1, with TRBD1 identical over 9 bases. CDR1 is SQVTM and CDR2 is ANQGSEA in the germline V gene. V lost 7 bases and J lost 5; bases outside the gene matches: 8. This CDR3 has 13 residues. CDR3 DNA, as far as it was read: TGCAGCGCCACACAGGGGGCTGGGACTGAA. Protein: CSATQGAGTE. The CDR3 reads in full as CSATQGAGTEAFF.

This clone was seen repeatedly, ten times or more. A junction boundary mismatches the germline segment, possibly from a read error. The CDR3 end is not reached by the read, which stops 3 residues before it; the germline J gene fills it in. Other nucleotide sequences from this sample produce the same CDR3. This sequence joins TRBV5-1 and TRBJ1-1; tentatively, D is TRBD1 (5 bases). Germline CDR1 SGHRS, CDR2 YFSETQ. The CDR3 extends over 16 amino acids. The CDR3 DNA, read in part, is TGTGCCAGCAGCCCGAGACAGTCGATCATGAACACTGAA. This encodes CASSPRQSIMNTE. The whole CDR3 is CASSPRQSIMNTEAFF.

This clone occurred many times. The read is 3 residues too short to cover the CDR3 end, so that end is filled in from the germline J gene. The rearrangement links TRBV29-1 to TRBJ1-1, with a possible D match to TRBD1 (5 bases). CDR3 length equals 13 residues. The V end lost 4 bases, the J end lost 4 bases, and 13 bases lay between the germline ends. The germline V gene encodes CDR1 SQVTM and CDR2 ANQGSEA. The CDR3 DNA, read in part, is TGCAGCGTTGCGGCAGGGCGGAGCACTGAA. It specifies CSVAAGRSTE. The full CDR3 protein reads CSVAAGRSTEAFF.

This clone was seen more than once but under ten times. The read stops 3 residues short of the end of the CDR3; the missing end is completed from the germline J gene. This sequence joins TRBV7-2 and TRBJ2-5; 12 nucleotides align to TRBD2. Germline CDR1 reads SGHTA; CDR2 reads FQGNSA. This CDR3 has 15 amino acids. With 7 bases clipped from V and 6 bases from J, the junction kept 9 bases outside the gene matches. CDR3 in amino acids: CASTMTSGSTKTQYF. CDR3 DNA (partial): TGTGCCAGCACCATGACTAGCGGGAGTACAAAGACC. Combining the CDR3 with reference TRBV7-2 and TRBJ2-5 gives the whole variable domain GAGVSQSPSNKVTEKGKDVELRCDPISGHTALYWYRQSLGQGLEFLIYFQGNSAPDKSGLPSDRFSAERTGGSVSTLTIQRTQQEDSAVYLCASTMTSGSTKTQYFGPGTRLLVL.

This clone was counted many times. Read sequence stops 3 residues before the CDR3 end, and the germline J gene provides the missing end. The V call is TRBV20-1, the J call TRBJ2-3, with 10 bases matching TRBD2. In germline, CDR1 is DFQATT, CDR2 SNEGSKA (reference sequence). V trimming: 5 bases; J trimming: 4 bases; junction bases outside the gene matches: 6. The length of the CDR3 is 14 residues. The DNA read from the CDR3 is TGCAGTGCTGAAAGTCTAGCGGGAGCAGATACG. Protein: CSAESLAGADT. The CDR3, in full, reads CSAESLAGADTQYF.

This clone was found many times. The read ends 3 residues early relative to the CDR3; the germline J gene fills the gap. Other DNA variants within this sample encode the same CDR3. The chain recombines TRBV29-1 with TRBJ2-1; 10 positions agree with TRBD1. Germline-derived CDR1 and CDR2 are SQVTM and ANQGSEA. This CDR3 spans 14 amino acids. After removal of 6 bases from V and 5 bases from J, the junction contained 7 bases not matched to a gene. Incomplete CDR3 DNA: TGCAGCGTATTCCGGGACAGGGGCCACAATGAG. This sequence encodes CSVFRDRGHNE. The CDR3 in full is CSVFRDRGHNEQFF.

In its sample, this clone was seen a few times. The CDR3 spells CASSLRTSGSDEQYF. The sequenced CDR3 bases are TGTGCCAGCAGCTTAAGAACTAGCGGGAGCGACGAG. This chain connects TRBV11-3 to TRBJ2-7; 11 bases fit TRBD2. The read ends 3 residues early relative to the CDR3; the germline J gene fills the gap. Trimming at V came to 2 bases and at J to 5 bases, leaving 5 bases not matched to a gene. This CDR3 region has 15 residues. CDR1 SGHNT and CDR2 YENEEA come from the germline V gene.

The table lists this clone with many counts. The DNA ends 3 residues before the CDR3 does, and the rest of the CDR3 is filled in from the germline J gene. The J gene is TRBJ2-3, the V gene TRBV19; unclear D gene. The CDR3 is made up of 13 amino acids. The germline CDR1 and CDR2 sequences are LNHDA and SQIVND (reference sequence). Trimming cost V 4 bases and J 6 bases, with 11 bases left between them. The part of the CDR3 DNA that was read is TGTGCCAGTAGTACGCCGATTGGCGATACG. This translates into CASSTPIGDT. The whole CDR3 sequence reads CASSTPIGDTQYF.

The table lists this clone with many counts. The DNA ends 3 residues before the CDR3 does, and the rest of the CDR3 is filled in from the germline J gene. The chain couples TRBV20-1 to TRBJ2-7; D may be TRBD2 (6 bases). The CDR3 runs 15 residues. Germline CDR1 and CDR2: DFQATT and SNEGSKA (reference sequence). Trimming pared 3 bases from V and 1 base from J, leaving 16 bases between. The CDR3 region is CSASSLAHESYEQYF. The part of the CDR3 DNA that was read is TGCAGTGCTAGTAGCCTAGCGCATGAATCCTACGAG.

As concerns this clone: The read halts 3 residues ahead of the CDR3 end, with the missing end drawn from the germline J gene. V gene TRBV7-9 combines with J gene TRBJ1-2; D is uncertain. There are 12 residues in the CDR3. Germline lookup yields CDR1 SEHNR and CDR2 FQNEAQ (reference sequence). The CDR3 sequence: CASSPEGNDYTF. Partial CDR3 DNA: TGTGCCAGCAGCCCCGAAGGCAATGAC. Full variable domain (outside the CDR3, taken from reference TRBV7-9 and TRBJ1-2): DTGVSQNPRHKITKRGQNVTFRCDPISEHNRLYWYRQTLGQGPEFLTYFQNEAQLEKSRLLSDRFSAERPKGSFSTLEIQRTEQGDSAMYLCASSPEGNDYTFGSGTRLTVV.

Ten or more counts support this clone. The missing CDR3 end, 3 residues past where the read stops, is filled in from the germline J gene. The gene calls are TRBV20-1 and TRBJ2-5; TRBD2 aligns across 9 bases. The CDR3 consists of 15 residues. V shed 2 bases, J shed 0 bases, and the junction held 4 bases outside the gene matches. CDR1 and CDR2 (germline): DFQATT, SNEGSKA (reference sequence). Partial CDR3 DNA: TGCAGTGCTAGATCGGCTAGCGGGGACCAAGAGACC. It specifies CSARSASGDQET. The CDR3 as a whole reads CSARSASGDQETQYF.

This clone has only a few counts. The read terminates 3 residues before the CDR3 end, so the remaining end is supplied by the germline J gene. This rearrangement joins TRBV18 to TRBJ1-2; unclear D gene. There are 16 residues in the CDR3. The V gene's germline CDR1 is KGHSH and CDR2 LQKENI. Partial CDR3 DNA: TGTGCCAGCTCACCAAGAGGGCCAGGTTTAGACAATGAC. Residues: CASSPRGPGLDND. The whole CDR3 sequence is CASSPRGPGLDNDYTF.

CDR3 region: CASSLAATGDSGNTIYF. Incomplete CDR3 DNA: TGCGCCAGCAGCTTGGCCGCGACAGGGGACTCTGGAAACACC. The chain employs TRBV5-1 and TRBJ1-3, with 8 bases identical to TRBD1. The read ends 3 residues shy of where the CDR3 ends; the end is completed using the germline J gene. The length of the CDR3 is 17 residues. Germline V gene sequence: CDR1 SGHRS, CDR2 YFSETQ. Unmatched junction bases numbered 5, after V lost 0 bases and J lost 0 bases.

This clone was detected ten times or more. The read comes to an end 3 residues before the CDR3 does, leaving the germline J gene to fill in the end. V gene TRBV6-2 or TRBV6-3 combines with J gene TRBJ2-5, with 9 bases matching TRBD1. CDR3 size: 16 residues. Germline V gene lookup returns CDR1 MNHEY and CDR2 SVGEGT. J was trimmed by 2 bases and V by 0 bases; bases with no gene match: 4. The DNA read from the CDR3 is TGTGCCAGCAGTTACTCAGAAGGACAGGGGCAAGAGACC. Translating it yields CASSYSEGQGQET. The full CDR3 reads CASSYSEGQGQETQYF.

This clone was detected many times. The read terminates 3 residues before the CDR3 end, so the remaining end is supplied by the germline J gene. This chain links TRBV20-1 with TRBJ2-1; 8 bases fit TRBD1. The CDR3 totals 19 residues. V dropped 0 bases and J dropped 0; count of bases not matched to a gene: 13. The germline V gene has CDR1 DFQATT and CDR2 SNEGSKA (reference sequence). The CDR3 reads CSARDSQGAPLSSYNEQFF. The CDR3 bases that were read are TGCAGTGCTAGAGATAGTCAGGGGGCCCCTCTCAGCTCCTACAATGAG.

The sample holds many counts of this clone. The read is 3 residues too short to cover the CDR3 end, so that end is filled in from the germline J gene. The chain is built from TRBV19 and TRBJ2-2, with a weak D call TRBD1 (6 bases). V was trimmed by 6 bases and J by 5 bases, leaving 10 bases between them. Germline V gene data show CDR1 as LNHDA and CDR2 as SQIVND (reference sequence). The CDR3 totals 13 residues. The sequenced CDR3 bases are TGTGCCAGTAGGGAACAGGGAACCGGGGAG. It yields the protein CASREQGTGE. The complete CDR3 protein is CASREQGTGELFF.

This clone showed up many times. The read halts 3 residues ahead of the CDR3 end, with the missing end drawn from the germline J gene. V gene TRBV7-9 combines with J gene TRBJ1-1; tentative D call: TRBD1 (5 bases). The germline gives CDR1 SEHNR, CDR2 FQNEAQ (reference sequence). This CDR3 is built from 14 residues. V was pared by 7 bases and J by 4 bases, with 16 bases between. CDR3 bases read: TGTGCCAGCAATCCACTCTTGGGGGGCACTGAA. It translates to CASNPLLGGTE. The complete CDR3 sequence is CASNPLLGGTEAFF.

This clone was observed at least ten times. The CDR3 extends 3 residues past the end of the read, so its final part is completed from the germline J gene. The rearrangement uses TRBV7-8 and TRBJ2-7, with TRBD2 identical over 8 bases. Germline V lookup: CDR1 SGHVS, CDR2 FQNEAQ. V shed 1 base and J 0 bases; nucleotides not matched to a gene: 5. The length of the CDR3 is 16 residues. The part of the CDR3 DNA that was read is TGTGCCAGCAGCTTAGTTGGCGGGGGGAGCTCCTACGAG. Its translation: CASSLVGGGSSYE. Given in full, the CDR3 is CASSLVGGGSSYEQYF.

This clone was detected many times. The read falls 3 residues short of the CDR3 end, and the missing part is taken from the germline J gene. This chain connects TRBV19 to TRBJ1-3; 7 nucleotides agree with TRBD1. Trimming removed 6 bases from V and 3 bases from J; junction bases left unmatched: 5. The CDR3 consists of 14 residues. Germline CDR1 reads LNHDA; CDR2 reads SQIVND (reference sequence). The DNA read from the CDR3 is TGTGCCAGTAGGCTGACAGGGAGTGGAAACACC. It translates to CASRLTGSGNT. The whole CDR3 sequence reads CASRLTGSGNTIYF.

This clone was detected ten times or more. The read finishes 3 residues shy of the CDR3 end, and the germline J gene is used to complete it. This sequence joins TRBV30 and TRBJ2-6, with 15 bases identical to TRBD2. The CDR3 consists of 17 residues. CDR1 GTSNPN and CDR2 SVGIG come from the germline V gene (reference sequence). Unmatched junction bases numbered 6, after V lost 5 bases and J lost 4 bases. CDR3 protein: CAWWGLAGGRGANVLTF. The sequenced CDR3 bases are TGTGCCTGGTGGGGACTAGCGGGAGGCAGGGGGGCCAACGTC.

The DNA read from the CDR3 is TGTGCCAGCAGCGCGGATGGGAGGGGAAGTGAAAAA. This codes for CASSADGRGSEK. In full, the CDR3 is CASSADGRGSEKLFF. The chain couples TRBV11-1 to TRBJ1-4, with D perhaps matching TRBD1 (5 bases). The CDR3 end lies 3 residues beyond the end of the read and is filled in from the germline J gene. Trimming removed 5 bases from V and 7 bases from J, with 17 bases in between. The V gene's germline CDR1 is SGHAT and CDR2 FQDESV (reference sequence). The CDR3 consists of 15 residues. The full variable domain, with the rest looked up from reference TRBV11-1 and TRBJ1-4, is EAEVAQSPRYKITEKSQAVAFWCDPISGHATLYWYRQILGQGPELLVQFQDESVVDDSQLPKDRFSAERLKGVDSTLKIQPAELGDSAMYLCASSADGRGSEKLFFGSGTQLSVL.

This clone was seen many times. The read finishes 3 residues shy of the CDR3 end, and the germline J gene is used to complete it. The chain joins TRBV9 to TRBJ2-7, with 9 bases lining up with TRBD1. The CDR3 contains 14 residues. Germline V lookup: CDR1 SGDLS, CDR2 YYNGEE. V shed 2 bases, J shed 4 bases, and the junction held 4 bases outside the gene matches. The CDR3 DNA, read in part, is TGTGCCAGCAGCGTCGGGACAGGGATTTACGAG. Translated, it gives CASSVGTGIYE. Given in full, the CDR3 is CASSVGTGIYEQYF.

This clone was recorded at least ten times. The observed sequence ends 3 residues before the CDR3 terminus, with the missing tail filled in from the germline J gene. The rearrangement links TRBV5-6 to TRBJ2-2; D ambiguous. This CDR3 is built from 14 residues. V shed 2 bases and J shed 1 base, with 6 bases lying between them. CDR1 is SGHDT and CDR2 is YYEEEE in the germline V gene. The CDR3 reads CASSFPQNTGELFF. The covered CDR3 bases are TGTGCCAGCAGCTTCCCACAGAACACCGGGGAG.

A word on this clone: The read stops 3 residues short of the end of the CDR3; the missing end is completed from the germline J gene. The chain combines TRBV30 with TRBJ1-2, with TRBD1 matching over 8 bases. The CDR3 length is 13 residues. CDR1 is GTSNPN, CDR2 SVGIG, per germline (reference sequence). V lost 5 bases and J lost 4; bases outside the gene matches: 6. Incomplete CDR3 DNA: TGTGCCTGGGAACTTGGACAGGGCTATGGC. Amino acids: CAWELGQGYG. The complete CDR3 reads CAWELGQGYGYTF.